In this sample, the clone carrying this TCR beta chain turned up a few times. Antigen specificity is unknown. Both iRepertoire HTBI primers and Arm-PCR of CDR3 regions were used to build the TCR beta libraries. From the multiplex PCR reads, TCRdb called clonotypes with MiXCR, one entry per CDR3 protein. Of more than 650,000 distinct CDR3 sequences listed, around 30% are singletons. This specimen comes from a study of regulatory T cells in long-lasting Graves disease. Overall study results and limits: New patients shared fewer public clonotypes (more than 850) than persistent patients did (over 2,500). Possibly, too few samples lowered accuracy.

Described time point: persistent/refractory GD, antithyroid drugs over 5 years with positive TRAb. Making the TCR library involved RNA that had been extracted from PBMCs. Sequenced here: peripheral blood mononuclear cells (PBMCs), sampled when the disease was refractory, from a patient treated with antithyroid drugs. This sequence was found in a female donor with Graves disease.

CDR3 sequence: CSASIGTSVQETQYF. CDR3 nucleotides: TGCAGTGCTAGTATCGGGACTAGCGTACAAGAGACCCAGTACTTC. The chain combines TRBV20-1 with TRBJ2-5; TRBD2 aligns across 10 bases. The CDR3 contains 15 residues. CDR1 is DFQATT, CDR2 SNEGSKA, per germline (reference sequence). V shed 3 bases, J shed 2 bases, and the junction held 6 bases outside the gene matches.